A selection of T cell receptor beta chains follows, all from one sample in a study of blood T cell repertoires in COVID-19. Assay used: immunoSEQ multiplex PCR; TCRdb lists only in-frame clones, some missing. The data show 70,000 to 90,000 clones, roughly 88% seen once. The sample consisted of peripheral blood. The receptors shown here come from a man aged 45-60 years with active COVID-19. CDR3s include the opening cysteine and the closing phenylalanine or tryptophan. The order of the fields is D gene, V gene, clone size, J gene, CDR3 DNA, CDR3 protein. The D gene is left open where the match is weak. Expanded clones are given a class, and other clones once, few, many or no size at all.

-	TRBV5-1	-	TRBJ2-5	TGCGCCAGCAGCGTGGGGGGGCGCAGAGAGACCCAGTACTTC	CASSVGGRRETQYF
TRBD1	TRBV7-2	few	TRBJ2-7	TGTGCCAGCAGCTTAGGGACAGGGCCCTCCTACGAGCAGTACTTC	CASSLGTGPSYEQYF
TRBD1	TRBV11-3	-	TRBJ2-1	TGTGCCAGCAGCTTAGATAGGCAGGGGGTCAATGAGCAGTTCTTC	CASSLDRQGVNEQFF
TRBD2	TRBV27	-	TRBJ2-1	TGTGCCAGCAGTTTAATTGCTAGCGGGGATTACAATGAGCAGTTCTTC	CASSLIASGDYNEQFF
TRBD1	TRBV28	-	TRBJ1-5	TGTGCCAGCAGTCGGCGGACAGGGAACCAGCCCCAGCATTTT	CASSRRTGNQPQHF
-	TRBV27	-	TRBJ2-1	TGTGCCAGCAGTTCCTCAAACACCTACAATGAGCAGTTCTTC	CASSSSNTYNEQFF
-	TRBV6-6	-	TRBJ1-2	TGTGCCAGCAGTTACGGACAGCCAAACGACTACACCTTC	CASSYGQPNDYTF
TRBD1	TRBV5-1	-	TRBJ1-6	TGCGCCAGCAGGACAGGGGGCGTTTCTGGATCACCCCTCCACTTT	CASRTGGVSGSPLHF
-	TRBV18	once	TRBJ1-5	TGTGCCAGCTCACCACAGCCCCTCGGAGGGCAGCCCCAGCATTTT	CASSPQPLGGQPQHF
TRBD2	TRBV19	-	TRBJ2-3	TGTGCCAGTAGGGTAGCGGGAGGGGGCACAGATACGCAGTATTTT	CASRVAGGGTDTQYF
-	TRBV6-2/TRBV6-3	-	TRBJ2-1	TGTGCCAGCAGTTACTACGGCAATGAGCAGTTCTTC	CASSYYGNEQFF
-	TRBV5-4	-	TRBJ2-1	TGTGCCAGCAGCCCTAGCGCTAGGGTGAACTACAATGAGCAGTTCTTC	CASSPSARVNYNEQFF
TRBD1	TRBV18	-	TRBJ1-6	TGTGCCAGCTCACCACGGGGACAGGTCCAGAATTCACCCCTCCACTTT	CASSPRGQVQNSPLHF
TRBD1	TRBV7-9	-	TRBJ2-5	TGTGCCAGCAGCTTGGGGGGTCAAACAGGGGGTAAAGAGACCCAGTACTTC	CASSLGGQTGGKETQYF
TRBD1	TRBV19	-	TRBJ2-4	TGTGCCAGTAGTATAGCGGGACAGGGGTTCAAAAACATTCAGTACTTC	CASSIAGQGFKNIQYF
-	TRBV28	-	TRBJ1-4	TGTGCCAGCAGTTTAGAAGGGGAGGGTGAAAAACTGTTTTTT	CASSLEGEGEKLFF
-	TRBV10-3	-	TRBJ2-5	TGTGCCATCGGAAACAGACCCCAAGAGACCCAGTACTTC	CAIGNRPQETQYF
TRBD2	TRBV24-1	-	TRBJ2-1	TGTGCCACCAGTGACCCGGGACTACCTTACAATGAGCAGTTCTTC	CATSDPGLPYNEQFF
-	TRBV27	-	TRBJ2-1	TGTGCCAGCAGTTTTAACTACAATGAGCAGTTCTTC	CASSFNYNEQFF
-	TRBV30	-	TRBJ2-7	TGTGCCTGGAGCAGGTTAACCCCCTACGAGCAGTACTTC	CAWSRLTPYEQYF
TRBD2	TRBV2	-	TRBJ2-7	TGTGCCAGCAGTGTCCCGATAACCTCAGGGACTAGTCAGGTCGAGCAGTACTTC	CASSVPITSGTSQVEQYF
TRBD1	TRBV6-5	-	TRBJ1-3	TGTGCCAGCAGTTACTCCGGACAGGCTGCTGGAAACACCATATATTTT	CASSYSGQAAGNTIYF
-	TRBV19	-	TRBJ2-7	TGTGCCAGTAGTATAGTCCGGGGTAGCTACGAGCAGTACTTC	CASSIVRGSYEQYF
TRBD2	TRBV11-1	-	TRBJ2-4	TGTGCCAGCAGCCCTTCTCGCGGGAGGATCAACATTCAGTACTTC	CASSPSRGRINIQYF
TRBD1	TRBV19	-	TRBJ2-1	TGTGCCAGTAGTCGGCAGGGACAGCTGTACAATGAGCAGTTCTTC	CASSRQGQLYNEQFF
TRBD1	TRBV9	-	TRBJ1-2	TGTGCCAGCAGCGTAGGGGACAGCCTCTATGGCTACACCTTC	CASSVGDSLYGYTF
TRBD1	TRBV4-3	-	TRBJ2-1	TGCGCCAGCAGCCAAGGAGCAGGGGGTACCTACAATGAGCAGTTCTTC	CASSQGAGGTYNEQFF
TRBD2	TRBV5-4	-	TRBJ2-5	TGTGCCAGCAGATCTGGGGGGGAAAGGGAGACCCAGTACTTC	CASRSGGERETQYF
TRBD1	TRBV4-3	-	TRBJ1-4	TGCGCCAGCAGCCAAGATGCCGGGACAGCTAATGAAAAACTGTTTTTT	CASSQDAGTANEKLFF
-	TRBV27	many	TRBJ2-7	TGTGCCACCAAGCAGGGTCTCCAGGGCGAGCAGTACTTC	CATKQGLQGEQYF